The 5 T cell receptor beta chains presented below share a single source sample, sequenced in a study of shared clonotypes between healthy human individuals. Clones were read by immunoSEQ multiplex PCR, and TCRdb kept only the in-frame ones, dropping some. The repertoire holds more than 2 million clones, over 85% seen once, with about 1.6% in the top ten. CD45RO negativity and positive selection for CCR7 defined naive CD8 cells, a population that excluded terminally differentiated effector memory CD45RA+ cells. The sequencing input was naive CD8+ T cells from PBMCs. All receptors derive from a man aged 18 to 35 in good health. Some clones in this sample may be carry-over from other donors' samples.

A single count supports this clone. The sample contains more than one DNA sequence encoding this CDR3. The chain is built from TRBV28 and TRBJ2-7; D might be TRBD1 (6 bases). V was shortened by 2 bases and J by 3 bases, with 8 bases between the two germline ends. Per the germline V gene, CDR1 is MDHEN and CDR2 is SYDVKM. The CDR3 contains 13 residues. The CDR3 DNA reads TGTGCCAGCAGTTTAAGGGGGTTCTACGAGCAGTACTTC. Its protein product is CASSLRGFYEQYF.

The chain combines TRBV6-5 with TRBJ2-1, with D possibly TRBD2 on 6 matching bases. The CDR3 is 15 amino acids. V lost 3 bases and J 5 bases, leaving 14 bases between the germline ends. Germline V CDR1 and CDR2: MNHEY, SVGAGI. The CDR3 nucleotides are TGTGCCAGCAGTTATTGGGGGGATCGGGACAATGAGCAGTTCTTC. Translated, it gives CASSYWGDRDNEQFF.

This chain joins TRBV18 and TRBJ1-1, with D possibly being TRBD1 (5 bases). The CDR3 has 17 residues. From germline, CDR1 is KGHSH and CDR2 LQKENI. V lost 6 bases, J lost 1 base, and 21 bases lay in between. DNA of the CDR3: TGTGCCAGCTCTCACGACCCGATGACAGAAAAGAACACTGAAGCTTTCTTT. This gives the protein CASSHDPMTEKNTEAFF.

V is TRBV6-5 and J is TRBJ2-7, with 7 bases matching TRBD1. The CDR3 has 14 amino acids. Germline values: CDR1 MNHEY, CDR2 SVGAGI. V shed 2 bases, J shed 6 bases, and the junction held 7 bases outside the gene matches. CDR3 residues: CASSYQTGYGEQYF. CDR3 nucleotides: TGTGCCAGCAGTTACCAGACAGGGTATGGCGAGCAGTACTTC.

As DNA, the CDR3 is TGTGCCAGCAGCTACCGGGCTCCAACCTACGAGCAGTACTTC. Translation: CASSYRAPTYEQYF. This chain links TRBV7-8 with TRBJ2-7; no firm D call. CDR3 size: 14 residues. Germline V gives CDR1 SGHVS, CDR2 FQNEAQ. Trimming cost V 4 bases and J 2 bases, with 12 bases left between them.